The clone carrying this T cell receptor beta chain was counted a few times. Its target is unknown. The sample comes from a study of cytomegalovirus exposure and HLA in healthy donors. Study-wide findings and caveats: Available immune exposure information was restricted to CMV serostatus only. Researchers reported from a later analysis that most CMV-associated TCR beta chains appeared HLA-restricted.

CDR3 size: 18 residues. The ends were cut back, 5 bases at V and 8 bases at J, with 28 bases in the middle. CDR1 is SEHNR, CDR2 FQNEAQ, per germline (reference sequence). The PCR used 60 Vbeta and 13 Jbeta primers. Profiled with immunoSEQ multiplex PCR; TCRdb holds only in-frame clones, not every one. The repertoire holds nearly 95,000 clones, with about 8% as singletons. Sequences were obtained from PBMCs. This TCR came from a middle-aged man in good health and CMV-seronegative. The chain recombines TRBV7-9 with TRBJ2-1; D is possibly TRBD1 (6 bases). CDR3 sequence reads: CASSTYPPDSTKGDEQFF. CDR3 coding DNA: TGTGCCAGCAGCACCTACCCGCCCGACTCAACCAAGGGGGATGAGCAGTTCTTC.